This T cell receptor (beta chain) was captured by sequencing in a study of patients and donors after allogeneic stem cell transplantation (dated by TCRdb to 2020 to 2022). Library prep was done by RT-PCR. This sample was sequenced with a NextSeq 550. TCRdb reprocessed the public reads (quality trimming at Q25 with fastp, clone calling with MiXCR) and kept in-frame beta chains. Each CDR3 protein appears once, grouped with its most common genes and DNA. In all, the sample holds about a million distinct CDR3 sequences, and 15% to 20% of those were seen once. The ten most abundant clones make up around 6% of the sample. The CDR3 covers 18 residues, taking in both the cysteine and the phenylalanine. Solely the CDR3 DNA is kept, with 54 bases framed from the first base. Based on the germline V gene, the CDR1 and CDR2 sequences are MNHEY and SVGEGT. Ends trimmed: V by 2 bases, J by 3 bases; bases unmatched to a gene: 11.

In this sample, this clonotype turned up a few times. Its antigen target is currently unknown. No quality values exist for individual bases; no much larger clone is one base distant. The sequence was collected from a human donor who was either an allogeneic HSCT recipient or a stem cell or donor lymphocyte infusion donor (not recorded which). It is not recorded whose cells these are; they may come from a transplant donor. Sequencing was done on a sample of blood, either unsorted or a sorted T cell fraction (not recorded which). Rearrangement joined TRBV6-2 or TRBV6-3 to TRBJ2-5; the central 11 bases match TRBD2. For the CDR3, the sequence is CASSYRALSSGREETQYF. The bases are TGTGCCAGCAGTTACCGAGCCCTGAGTAGCGGGAGGGAAGAGACCCAGTACTTC.